Shown below are 23 T cell receptor beta chains from a single sample sequenced in a study of blood T cell repertoires in COVID-19. Sequenced by immunoSEQ multiplex PCR; TCRdb stores in-frame clones only, minus some. Counted here are roughly 260,000 clones, around nine tenths occurring once; the ten biggest clones make up around 1.8%. The sequenced material came from PBMCs or T cells enriched from blood (not recorded which). Receptors were obtained from a woman aged 18-30 years who had recovered from COVID-19.

The V gene is TRBV19, the J gene TRBJ2-1, with 11 bases aligning to TRBD2. V lost 4 bases to trimming and J lost 9 bases; unmatched junction nucleotides: 8. The CDR3 totals 15 residues. The germline V gene has CDR1 LNHDA and CDR2 SQIVND (reference sequence). As DNA, the CDR3 is TGTGCCAGTAGTAGAACTAGCGGGAGTGTGAGTGAGCAGTTCTTC. It encodes CASSRTSGSVSEQFF.

The chain carries TRBV19 and TRBJ1-5; a possible D gene is TRBD1 (5 bases). V gave up 5 bases and J gave up 7 bases, with 15 bases separating them. Looked up from germline, CDR1 is LNHDA and CDR2 is SQIVND (reference sequence). CDR3 length: 14 amino acids. The CDR3 protein is CASSRQGEAQPQHF. In DNA form, the CDR3 reads TGTGCCAGTAGTCGGCAAGGGGAGGCCCAGCCCCAGCATTTT. The variable domain in full, completed from reference TRBV19 and TRBJ1-5, reads DGGITQSPKYLFRKEGQNVTLSCEQNLNHDAMYWYRQDPGQGLRLIYYSQIVNDFQKGDIAEGYSVSREKKESFPLTVTSAQKNPTAFYLCASSRQGEAQPQHFGDGTRLSIL.

The chain recombines TRBV5-4 with TRBJ1-6; D gene uncertain. The CDR3 loop spans 12 amino acids. The germline gives CDR1 SGHNT, CDR2 YYREEE (reference sequence). V lost 4 bases and J lost 7, with 6 bases in between. The CDR3 loop reads CASSSLNSPLHF. The DNA for the CDR3 is TGTGCCAGCAGCAGCTTAAATTCACCCCTCCACTTT.

The V gene is TRBV5-1, the J gene TRBJ2-1; D is possibly TRBD2 (6 bases). CDR3 length: 15 residues. V was shortened by 5 bases and J by 7 bases, with 19 bases between the two germline ends. Germline V CDR1 and CDR2: SGHRS, YFSETQ. For the CDR3, the DNA is TGCGCCAGCAGGCCCACTAGCTCTGGCTGGAATGAGCAGTTCTTC. Its translation: CASRPTSSGWNEQFF.

V gene TRBV11-3 combines with J gene TRBJ1-6; tentative D call: TRBD1 (5 bases). The CDR3 extends over 14 amino acids. The germline V and J ends were trimmed by 8 bases and 7 bases, with 15 bases remaining between them. Looked up from germline, CDR1 is SGHNT and CDR2 is YENEEA. CDR3 DNA: TGTGCCAGCTCGCCCAGGGCTGCCAATTCACCCCTCCACTTT. It specifies CASSPRAANSPLHF.

The chain joins TRBV27 to TRBJ2-7; no clear D. Germline lookup yields CDR1 MNHEY and CDR2 SMNVEV (reference sequence). The CDR3 covers 10 residues. V was pared by 8 bases and J by 4 bases, with 6 bases between. CDR3 bases: TGTGCCAGCGGCCGATACGAGCAGTACTTC. This encodes CASGRYEQYF.

The chain is built from TRBV27 and TRBJ1-1; unclear D gene. Trimming pared 0 bases from V and 0 bases from J, leaving 8 bases between. Germline V gene lookup returns CDR1 MNHEY and CDR2 SMNVEV (reference sequence). The CDR3 is 15 amino acids. The CDR3, as DNA: TGTGCCAGCAGTTTATCATCAGACTTGAACACTGAAGCTTTCTTT. Its translation: CASSLSSDLNTEAFF.

This sequence joins TRBV9 and TRBJ1-2, with D hard to call. Trimming removed 0 bases from V and 1 base from J, with 10 bases in between. Germline V gene sequence: CDR1 SGDLS, CDR2 YYNGEE. The CDR3 length is 15 residues. In DNA, the CDR3 is TGTGCCAGCAGCGTAGCGAGTCATGTTAACTATGGCTACACCTTC. Residues: CASSVASHVNYGYTF.

CDR3 region: CASSKALRDNTGELFF. DNA of the CDR3: TGTGCCAGCAGCAAAGCGCTCCGGGATAACACCGGGGAGCTGTTTTTT. This chain joins TRBV21-1 and TRBJ2-2; the table's D call of TRBD2 was not tested on the DNA. TRBV21-1 is deemed a pseudogene. The CDR3 covers 16 residues.

The chain couples TRBV6-5 to TRBJ2-7; the D gene is possibly TRBD2 (5 bases). CDR1 MNHEY and CDR2 SVGAGI come from the germline V gene. Trimming took 5 bases from V and 2 from J, leaving 16 bases between them. This CDR3 is 15 amino acids long. CDR3 protein: CASSRHHGEAYEQYF. The CDR3 bases are TGTGCCAGCAGTCGACACCACGGGGAAGCCTACGAGCAGTACTTC.

The chain joins TRBV5-5 to TRBJ1-6; D remains unclear. CDR1 is SGHKS and CDR2 is YYEKEE in the germline V gene (reference sequence). Trimming stripped 2 bases from V and 6 bases from J, with 6 bases between. There are 13 residues in the CDR3. CDR3 sequence reads: CASSFGPNSPLHF. As DNA, the CDR3 is TGTGCCAGCAGCTTTGGGCCTAATTCACCCCTCCACTTT.

This clone was seen more than once but under ten times. V and J are TRBV18 and TRBJ1-5; a possible D gene is TRBD1 (6 bases). There are 14 residues in the CDR3. The V end lost 5 bases, the J end lost 11 bases, and 19 bases lay between the germline ends. Per germline, CDR1 KGHSH and CDR2 LQKENI. In nucleotides, the CDR3 is TGTGCCAGCTCATCGGGGGGGGCCTCAGGGGCCCAGCATTTT. Translated: CASSSGGASGAQHF.

This sequence joins TRBV27 and TRBJ2-7; D perhaps matches TRBD1 (6 bases). V was pared by 3 bases and J by 7 bases, with 10 bases between. Germline-derived CDR1 and CDR2 are MNHEY and SMNVEV (reference sequence). CDR3 size: 12 residues. In DNA form, the CDR3 reads TGTGCCAGCAGTTTCCCCGGGACAGAGCAGTACTTC. The encoded protein is CASSFPGTEQYF.

This chain links TRBV5-1 with TRBJ1-1; 8 bases fit TRBD1. Germline trimming cut 6 bases from V and 0 bases from J; bases unmatched to any gene: 4. The germline V gene encodes CDR1 SGHRS and CDR2 YFSETQ. This CDR3 has 14 amino acids. In DNA, the CDR3 is TGCGCCAGCATGGGACAGGCTATGAACACTGAAGCTTTCTTT. It translates to CASMGQAMNTEAFF.

This clone was counted a single time. The V call is TRBV9, the J call TRBJ1-1; a weak D match, TRBD1 (6 bases). The CDR3 consists of 18 residues. With 4 bases removed from V and 2 bases from J, the gap between germline ends came to 24 bases. Per the germline V gene, CDR1 is SGDLS and CDR2 is YYNGEE. This CDR3 is CASSNSQQGYGINTEAFF. The CDR3 region has the DNA TGTGCCAGCAGCAATAGCCAACAGGGTTATGGTATTAACACTGAAGCTTTCTTT.

The V call is TRBV9, the J call TRBJ1-2; weak D call: TRBD1 (6 bases). This CDR3 is 14 amino acids long. Trimming removed 5 bases from V and 8 bases from J, with 19 bases in between. The germline V gene encodes CDR1 SGDLS and CDR2 YYNGEE. CDR3 DNA sequence: TGTGCCAGCAGGACTCCAGGGGTCTCTCTAGGCTACACCTTC. Protein sequence: CASRTPGVSLGYTF.

This clone was recorded at least ten times. The rearrangement links TRBV28 to TRBJ2-2, with D tentatively TRBD2 (6 bases). The CDR3 consists of 17 residues. Germline V gives CDR1 MDHEN, CDR2 SYDVKM. V dropped 6 bases and J dropped 7 bases, with 24 bases sitting between them. Here the CDR3 reads CASRPSPGVSMIGELFF. In DNA, the CDR3 is TGTGCCAGCAGGCCAAGCCCGGGGGTTTCCATGATCGGGGAGCTGTTTTTT.

The gene calls are TRBV2 and TRBJ2-7; no definite D call. The CDR3 is 14 residues long. V was pared by 5 bases and J by 2 bases, with 13 bases between. Germline CDR1 SNHLY, CDR2 FYNNEI. The CDR3 reads CASSIEEVPYEQYF. CDR3 DNA sequence: TGTGCCAGCAGTATTGAAGAGGTTCCCTACGAGCAGTACTTC. The entire variable domain, with the rest obtained from reference TRBV2 and TRBJ2-7, is as follows: EPEVTQTPSHQVTQMGQEVILRCVPISNHLYFYWYRQILGQKVEFLVSFYNNEISEKSEIFDDQFSVERPDGSNFTLKIRSTKLEDSAMYFCASSIEEVPYEQYFGPGTRLTVT.

The chain has TRBV7-2 and TRBJ2-7; D is possibly TRBD2 (5 bases). The CDR3 sequence is 13 residues long. Per the germline V gene, CDR1 is SGHTA and CDR2 is FQGNSA. V was cut by 5 bases and J by 2 bases, with 10 bases left in between. This CDR3 reads CASSTRVAYEQYF. The CDR3 DNA follows: TGTGCCAGCAGCACGAGGGTTGCCTACGAGCAGTACTTC.

The rearrangement links TRBV24-1 to TRBJ2-7; D possibly corresponds to TRBD2 (6 bases). This CDR3 comprises 14 residues. Germline values: CDR1 KGHDR, CDR2 SFDVKD. Trimming took 9 bases from V and 6 from J, leaving 20 bases between them. CDR3 region: CATRGTSSFPEQYF. CDR3 sequence (DNA): TGTGCCACCCGCGGGACGAGTAGTTTTCCCGAGCAGTACTTC.

The genes are TRBV25-1 and TRBJ2-7; D may be TRBD1 (6 bases). Trimming removed 7 bases from V and 6 bases from J, with 10 bases in between. The CDR3 is made up of 11 amino acids. CDR1 MGHDK and CDR2 SYGVNS come from the germline V gene. In DNA, the CDR3 is TGTGCCAGCACACAGGGCACCGAGCAGTACTTC. Residues: CASTQGTEQYF.

This sequence joins TRBV15 and TRBJ2-5, with 8 bases fitting TRBD2. This CDR3 spans 14 amino acids. V lost 3 bases and J lost 2; bases outside the gene matches: 2. Germline V lookup: CDR1 LNHNV, CDR2 YYDKDF (reference sequence). CDR3 nucleotide sequence: TGTGCCACCAGCAGGACTAGCGAACAAGAGACCCAGTACTTC. This encodes CATSRTSEQETQYF.

This clone was detected only once. The chain links TRBV6-1 to TRBJ2-6; D is ambiguous. This CDR3 is 16 amino acids long. The V gene's germline CDR1 is MNHNS and CDR2 SASEGT. V was pared by 3 bases and J by 2 bases, with 11 bases between. DNA of the CDR3: TGTGCCAGCAGTGATCTTCCCCAGGCTGGGGCCAACGTCCTGACTTTC. It specifies CASSDLPQAGANVLTF.